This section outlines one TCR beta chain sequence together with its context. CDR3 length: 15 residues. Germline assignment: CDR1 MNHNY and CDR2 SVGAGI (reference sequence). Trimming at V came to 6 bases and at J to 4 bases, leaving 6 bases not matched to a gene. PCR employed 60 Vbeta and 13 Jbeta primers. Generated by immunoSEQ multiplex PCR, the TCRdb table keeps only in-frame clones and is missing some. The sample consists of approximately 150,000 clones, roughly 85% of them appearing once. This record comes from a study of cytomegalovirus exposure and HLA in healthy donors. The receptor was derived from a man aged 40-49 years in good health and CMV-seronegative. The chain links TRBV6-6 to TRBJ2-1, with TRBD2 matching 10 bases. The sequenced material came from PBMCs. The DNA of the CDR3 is TGTGCCAGCAGCCCCGGGACTAGCGTATACAATGAGCAGTTCTTC. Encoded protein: CASSPGTSVYNEQFF.